A selection of T cell receptor beta chains follows, all from one sample in a study of monozygotic twins with inflammatory bowel disease. TCRdb reprocessed the 5' RACE reads; each CDR3 protein has one entry and no DNA is given. In total, the table holds about 210,000 distinct CDR3 sequences. The sample consisted of blood. The receptors stem from a human donor with ulcerative colitis or Crohn's disease, or a healthy co-twin of an affected twin (not recorded which). The CDR3 runs from the conserved cysteine through the conserved F or W.

v_gene: TRBV10-3
j_gene: TRBJ1-1
CDR3aa: CAISASGTAYGWTEAFF

v_gene: TRBV5-4
j_gene: TRBJ2-2
CDR3aa: CASSSYAVDTGELFF

v_gene: TRBV4-2
j_gene: TRBJ2-7
CDR3aa: CASSPVEGVENEQYF

v_gene: TRBV11-2
j_gene: TRBJ2-2
CDR3aa: CASSLLGSNTGVLFF

v_gene: TRBV19
j_gene: TRBJ1-1
CDR3aa: CASTGWGMNTEAFF

v_gene: TRBV19
j_gene: TRBJ2-7
CDR3aa: CASGGRGYEQYF

v_gene: TRBV28
j_gene: TRBJ1-2
CDR3aa: CASSLTASPYGYTF

v_gene: TRBV25-1
j_gene: TRBJ1-2
CDR3aa: CASSRTSLNYGYTF

v_gene: TRBV6-2/TRBV6-3
j_gene: TRBJ1-4
CDR3aa: CASSSAGANEKLFF

v_gene: TRBV4-3
j_gene: TRBJ1-6
CDR3aa: CASSRRQGLTDSPLHF

v_gene: TRBV5-1
j_gene: TRBJ1-1
CDR3aa: CASSLGGRGQNTEAFF

v_gene: TRBV7-2
j_gene: TRBJ2-2
CDR3aa: CASSPYYRAGELFF

v_gene: TRBV7-3
j_gene: TRBJ2-5
CDR3aa: CASSLMGLGIQETQYF

v_gene: TRBV7-2
j_gene: TRBJ1-4
CDR3aa: CASSQAGQTNEKLFF

v_gene: TRBV5-1
j_gene: TRBJ2-7
CDR3aa: CASSPAGQGFYEQYF

v_gene: TRBV7-3
j_gene: TRBJ2-1
CDR3aa: CASSLKRTSGVNEQFF

v_gene: TRBV6-1
j_gene: TRBJ2-5
CDR3aa: CASSWTSAYGGAQYF

v_gene: TRBV4-3
j_gene: TRBJ1-2
CDR3aa: CASSLSTSANYGYTF

v_gene: TRBV7-2
j_gene: TRBJ2-1
CDR3aa: CASRLAETYNEQFF

v_gene: TRBV6-6
j_gene: TRBJ1-1
CDR3aa: CASSSTMVNTEAFF

v_gene: TRBV7-9
j_gene: TRBJ2-1
CDR3aa: CASSLGLAGDQFF

v_gene: TRBV30
j_gene: TRBJ2-3
CDR3aa: CAWSLAGGTDTQYF

v_gene: TRBV5-5
j_gene: TRBJ1-5
CDR3aa: CASSSTGDSYQPQHF

v_gene: TRBV7-9
j_gene: TRBJ1-2
CDR3aa: CASSLIPRDSLYGYTF

v_gene: TRBV5-6
j_gene: TRBJ2-5
CDR3aa: CASRAGAGGEFQTQYF

v_gene: TRBV11-2
j_gene: TRBJ1-1
CDR3aa: CASSLRLGTGAQNTEAFF

v_gene: TRBV5-8
j_gene: TRBJ1-4
CDR3aa: CASSFFQGAPEKLFF

v_gene: TRBV5-6
j_gene: TRBJ2-3
CDR3aa: CASSSRNTQYF

v_gene: TRBV29-1
j_gene: TRBJ2-7
CDR3aa: CSFGTGTYEQYF

v_gene: TRBV6-2/TRBV6-3
j_gene: TRBJ1-5
CDR3aa: CASSYYIGNQPQHF

v_gene: TRBV10-3
j_gene: TRBJ2-3
CDR3aa: CAISGTSGDPRGTDTQYF

v_gene: TRBV28
j_gene: TRBJ2-7
CDR3aa: CASKSEHEQYF

v_gene: TRBV5-1
j_gene: TRBJ2-5
CDR3aa: CASSGINSEQETQYF

v_gene: TRBV7-8
j_gene: TRBJ2-1
CDR3aa: CASFTLYNEQFF

v_gene: TRBV3-1
j_gene: TRBJ2-1
CDR3aa: CASSRTGENNEQFF

v_gene: TRBV29-1
j_gene: TRBJ1-4
CDR3aa: CSVGAGGSEKLFF

v_gene: TRBV30
j_gene: TRBJ1-1
CDR3aa: CAWSPTANTEAFF

v_gene: TRBV11-2
j_gene: TRBJ2-1
CDR3aa: CASSPWTSGSYNEQFF

v_gene: TRBV29-1
j_gene: TRBJ2-7
CDR3aa: CSVISVRTVASYEQYF

v_gene: TRBV19
j_gene: TRBJ2-2
CDR3aa: CASSIVPGLSTGELFF

v_gene: TRBV5-1
j_gene: TRBJ2-5
CDR3aa: CASSLNLAGGYQETQYF

v_gene: TRBV12-3/TRBV12-4
j_gene: TRBJ2-1
CDR3aa: CASSLGFSYNEQFF

v_gene: TRBV7-2
j_gene: TRBJ2-1
CDR3aa: CASSTYRGEQFF

v_gene: TRBV3-1
j_gene: TRBJ2-5
CDR3aa: CASSQLGSGSGETQYF

v_gene: TRBV6-2/TRBV6-3
j_gene: TRBJ2-7
CDR3aa: CASSYSSYEQYF

v_gene: TRBV5-1
j_gene: TRBJ2-7
CDR3aa: CASSLRQGLNEQYF

v_gene: TRBV6-5
j_gene: TRBJ2-3
CDR3aa: CASSYLPSGGARDTQYF

v_gene: TRBV19
j_gene: TRBJ2-5
CDR3aa: CASSIGTGPQETQYF

v_gene: TRBV11-2
j_gene: TRBJ2-5
CDR3aa: CASSSRLAGEETQYF

v_gene: TRBV18
j_gene: TRBJ1-1
CDR3aa: CASSPRQGGDTEAFF

v_gene: TRBV12-3/TRBV12-4
j_gene: TRBJ2-2
CDR3aa: CASSFGLGELFF

v_gene: TRBV7-3
j_gene: TRBJ2-7
CDR3aa: CASSSSLGGSEQYF

v_gene: TRBV19
j_gene: TRBJ1-4
CDR3aa: CASSTSRVTNEKLFF

v_gene: TRBV9
j_gene: TRBJ2-7
CDR3aa: CASSATFSGGLYEQYF

v_gene: TRBV2
j_gene: TRBJ2-1
CDR3aa: CATIQGGNEQFF